This TCR beta chain appears in the sequencing data of a study of shared clonotypes between healthy human individuals. As concerns this clone: Its antigen is still unknown.

CDR1 and CDR2 from the germline V gene are MDHEN and SYDVKM. The CDR3 has 14 amino acids. Between the trimmed V and J ends, which lost 5 bases and 2 bases, there was a span of 12 bases. Findings and limits, study-wide: The rarefaction results pointed to incomplete sorted-subset sequencing despite large depth. Compared with clonotypes that all four donors shared, non-shared clonotypes had lower generation probabilities.

Repertoires were generated with immunoSEQ multiplex PCR, while TCRdb's copy carries only in-frame clones and drops some. The sample has approximately 2,300,000 clones, roughly 92% seen once. The study drew all its donors from Caucasian adults living in Nashville, Tennessee. It was into CD45RA+ naive and CD45RA-negative memory subsets that the CD4+ cells were split. This TCR came from a man younger than 30 in good health. Some clones in this sample may be carry-over from other donors' samples. The genes are TRBV28 and TRBJ1-2; D gene unclear. Sequenced material: naive CD4+ T cells from PBMCs. Subset denoted: CD45RA+ positively selected. The CDR3 nucleotides are TGTGCCAGCAGTCCGCCTCGGCAGAACTATGGCTACACCTTC. Protein sequence: CASSPPRQNYGYTF.